This T cell receptor beta chain was captured in a study of vaccination effects on CD4 cells after COVID-19. The study's findings and limits: The study, lacking early post-infection timepoints, had few convalescent patients. Clonal contraction was marked in infection- and vaccine-induced clones late after vaccination.

This clone was seen just once. Its target is not known. Method: immunoSEQ multiplex PCR; TCRdb's copy keeps in-frame clones and lacks some. Here the sample spans about 69,000 clones, less than 80% being singletons. After expansion with viral peptide pools in the ViraFEST assay, antigen-specific CD4+ T cells were sequenced. Investigators separated out CD4+ T cells once 10 days of culture had passed. The participants, recipients of two vaccine doses, got either BNT162b2 or mRNA-1273. Testing of the vaccine recipients showed negative nucleocapsid antibodies and no prior SARS-CoV-2 infection. The origin of this receptor is a human donor who received a COVID-19 vaccine. This sample comprised CD4+ T cells from PBMCs cultured with HCoV-OC43 spike peptides, obtained after COVID-19 vaccination. Subset denoted: HCoV-OC43 spike overlapping peptide pool stimulation.

This CDR3 reads CASSFRGTDTQYF. In DNA, the CDR3 is TGTGCCAGCAGCTTCCGCGGCACAGATACGCAGTATTTT. The chain joins TRBV7-9 to TRBJ2-3; D gene uncertain. This CDR3 comprises 13 residues. Deletions cut 3 bases from V and 1 base from J, with 5 bases between. Germline CDR1 is SEHNR and CDR2 is FQNEAQ (reference sequence).